The entry below gives a single T cell receptor beta chain sequence along with its context. Its antigen specificity is not known. Per-nucleotide qualities are absent, and no much larger clonotype sits a single base away. These data belong to a study of brain metastases from non-small cell lung cancer (dated by TCRdb to about 2019). With regard to the full study: The study profiled the immune microenvironment of paired resected primary tumors and brain metastases from non-small-cell lung cancer patients. General conclusions and limits of the study: T-cell clones appeared expanded in 60% to 75% of brain metastases relative to the matched primary tumors. Paired brain metastases and primary tumors largely shared TCR repertoires, although T-cell densities in the metastases were sparse. T-cell infiltration was lower in brain metastases than in primary tumors (P < 0.001).

The CDR3, from cysteine to phenylalanine, totals 13 residues. The only DNA kept is the CDR3, 39 bases in frame from the first base. CDR1 and CDR2, per the germline V gene, are SNHLY and FYNNEI. The trim is 8 bases for V and 7 bases for J, with a gap of 12 bases between the germline ends. A total of approximately 40 patients with non-small-cell lung cancer that had been surgically resected, each with specimens from both a primary tumor and a brain metastasis, made up the cohort. The tumor specimens consisted of archival formalin-fixed, paraffin-embedded tissues. Libraries were built with the immunoSEQ multiplex PCR assay. T-cell receptor beta chain repertoire sequencing was carried out together with a 770-gene immune expression panel. TCRdb holds this immuneACCESS table with in-frame rearrangements only. Some clones are missing; in checked studies, unresolved V genes explain under half, and the rest has no known cause. The sample table shows roughly 4,000 clones, and more than 80% are seen once. The ten largest clones add up to 6.4% of the sample.

The receptor's source is a donor aged 40 or older with non-small cell lung cancer. The material sequenced was primary lung tumor tissue. Read against the paper, the sample's cell subset or site label means: primary lung tumor paired with brain metastasis. The V and J segments used are TRBV2 and TRBJ1-6, with TRBD1 perhaps the D gene, on 6 matching bases. The base sequence is TGTGCCAGCCGCTCAACAGGGAATTCACCCCTCCACTTT. This encodes CASRSTGNSPLHF.